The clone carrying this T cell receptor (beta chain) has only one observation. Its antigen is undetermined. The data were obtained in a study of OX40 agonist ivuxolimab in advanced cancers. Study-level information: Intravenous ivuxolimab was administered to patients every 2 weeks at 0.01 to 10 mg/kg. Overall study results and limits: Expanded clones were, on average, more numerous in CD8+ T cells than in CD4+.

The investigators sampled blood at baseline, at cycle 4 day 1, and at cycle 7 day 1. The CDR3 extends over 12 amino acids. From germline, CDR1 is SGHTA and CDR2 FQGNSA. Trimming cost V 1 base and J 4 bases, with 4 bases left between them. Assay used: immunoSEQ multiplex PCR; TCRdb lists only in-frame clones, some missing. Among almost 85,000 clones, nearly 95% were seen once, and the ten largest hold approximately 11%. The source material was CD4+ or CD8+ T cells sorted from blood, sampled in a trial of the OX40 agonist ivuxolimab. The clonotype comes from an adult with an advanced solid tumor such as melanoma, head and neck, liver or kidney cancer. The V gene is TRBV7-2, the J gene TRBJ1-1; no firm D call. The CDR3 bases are TGTGCCAGCAGCTTAGGGGTCACTGAAGCTTTCTTT. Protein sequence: CASSLGVTEAFF.